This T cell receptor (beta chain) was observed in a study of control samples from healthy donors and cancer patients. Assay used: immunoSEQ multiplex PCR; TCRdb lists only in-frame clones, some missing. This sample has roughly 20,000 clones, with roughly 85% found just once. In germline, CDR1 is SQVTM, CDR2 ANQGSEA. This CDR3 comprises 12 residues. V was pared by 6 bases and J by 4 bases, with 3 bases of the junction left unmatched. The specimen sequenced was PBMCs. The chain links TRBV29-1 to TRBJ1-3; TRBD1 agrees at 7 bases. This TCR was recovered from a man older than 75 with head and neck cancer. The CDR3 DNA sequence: TGCAGCGTGTTGACAGGGGGAAACACCATATATTTT. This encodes CSVLTGGNTIYF.